This T cell receptor beta chain was found in a study of blood T cell repertoires in COVID-19. Background on the study: PBMCs, B-cell-depleted T cells, or T cells provided the cDNA or gDNA that made up the material.

The V end was cut by 4 bases, the J end by 3 bases, with 7 bases between. Per the germline V gene, CDR1 is SGHRS and CDR2 is YFSETQ. The CDR3 has 12 residues. Per the original methods: Amplification of reference gene primers was used by the study to estimate nucleated cell counts. Repertoires were generated with immunoSEQ multiplex PCR, while TCRdb's copy carries only in-frame clones and drops some. V and J calls and clone size are those listed in that table; D and trimming were worked out from the DNA. The data hold about 53,000 clones, with about three quarters observed a single time. The sequencing input was peripheral blood. This chain uses TRBV5-1 with TRBJ1-2; D gene uncertain. This receptor was obtained from a man between 65 and 79 years old with active or convalescent COVID-19. The CDR3 sequence is CASSPRDYGYTF. The CDR3 DNA sequence: TGCGCCAGCAGCCCGCGGGACTATGGCTACACCTTC. The full variable domain, its missing parts supplied by reference TRBV5-1 and TRBJ1-2, is KAGVTQTPRYLIKTRGQQVTLSCSPISGHRSVSWYQQTPGQGLQFLFEYFSETQRNKGNFPGRFSGRQFSNSRSEMNVSTLELGDSALYLCASSPRDYGYTFGSGTRLTVV.